A selection of T cell receptor beta chains follows, all from one sample in a study of T cells in Graves' hyperthyroidism and ophthalmopathy. TCRdb passed the multiplex PCR reads through MiXCR, listing each CDR3 protein once. Altogether approximately 510,000 distinct CDR3 sequences are present, around 50% being singletons, with the ten largest covering around 44%. The sequencing sample was made of peripheral blood or thyroid tissue (not recorded which). These receptors came from an adult woman with Graves' disease, either hyperthyroidism or ophthalmopathy (not recorded which). Both conserved end residues are part of each CDR3. Each record gives: V gene, J gene, D gene, clone size, CDR3 protein, CDR3 DNA. A D gene is named only where the DNA matches it firmly. Only some rows state a clone size, as once, few, many or a class for expanded clones.

>TRBV10-3|TRBJ1-2|TRBD1|many
CAISLQGARYTF
TGTGCCATCAGTCTGCAGGGGGCTAGATACACCTTC
>TRBV7-3|TRBJ2-5|NA|few
CASSSGGLYLETQYF
TGTGCCAGCAGCTCAGGCGGGCTCTACTTGGAGACCCAGTACTTC
>TRBV7-8|TRBJ2-6|NA|many
CASSLVGDLPGANVLTF
TGTGCCAGCAGCTTAGTTGGGGACCTCCCTGGGGCCAACGTCCTGACTTTC
>TRBV2|TRBJ2-2|NA|NA
CASSEITGVPGELFF
TGTGCCAGCAGTGAGATCACGGGGGTCCCCGGGGAGCTGTTTTTT
>TRBV29-1|TRBJ2-7|TRBD1|few
CSVVRDRNYEQYF
TGCAGCGTTGTCCGGGACAGGAACTACGAGCAGTACTTC
>TRBV24-1|TRBJ2-7|NA|few
CATSDSGPEQYF
TGTGCCACCAGTGATTCAGGCCCCGAGCAGTACTTC
>TRBV7-8|TRBJ2-5|TRBD1|NA
CASSFAGGEQETQYF
TGTGCCAGCAGCTTTGCAGGGGGTGAACAAGAGACCCAGTACTTC
>TRBV2|TRBJ2-7|NA|many
CASTLGNRYEQYF
TGTGCCAGCACTCTAGGGAACCGCTACGAGCAGTACTTC
>TRBV4-3|TRBJ2-2|NA|NA
CASSQDGGDEAGELFF
TGCGCCAGCAGCCAAGATGGAGGGGATGAGGCCGGGGAGCTGTTTTTT
>TRBV20-1|TRBJ2-5|NA|many
CSARALDLQETQYF
TGCAGTGCTAGAGCGCTGGACTTGCAAGAGACCCAGTACTTC
>TRBV15|TRBJ1-2|TRBD1|NA
CATSSQDRGGYGYTF
TGTGCCACCAGCAGCCAAGACAGGGGTGGCTATGGCTACACCTTC
>TRBV18|TRBJ1-6|NA|many
CASSEAGNNSPLHF
TGTGCCAGCTCTGAAGCTGGTAATAATTCACCCCTCCACTTT
>TRBV7-2|TRBJ2-5|NA|NA
CASSLVGGGDGNQETQYF
TGTGCCAGCAGCTTGGTCGGAGGGGGCGACGGAAACCAAGAGACCCAGTACTTC
>TRBV6-1|TRBJ2-2|NA|NA
CASSYTFHRGGGELFF
TGTGCCAGCAGTTACACTTTTCACAGGGGAGGAGGGGAGCTGTTTTTT
>TRBV9|TRBJ1-6|NA|NA
CASSVVPAYNSPLHF
TGTGCCAGCAGCGTAGTGCCAGCCTATAATTCACCCCTCCACTTT
>TRBV7-2|TRBJ1-3|NA|many
CASSYGTSGNTIYF
TGTGCCAGCAGCTACGGGACCTCTGGAAACACCATATATTTT
>TRBV7-8|TRBJ1-1|NA|NA
CASSLTDSEAFF
TGTGCCAGCAGCTTGACTGACAGTGAAGCTTTCTTT
>TRBV20-1|TRBJ1-1|NA|many
CSARDSALNTEAFF
TGCAGTGCTAGAGATTCAGCCCTGAACACTGAAGCTTTCTTT
>TRBV7-3|TRBJ2-1|NA|few
CASSLNSNEQFF
TGTGCCAGCAGCTTAAATAGCAATGAGCAGTTCTTC
>TRBV20-1|TRBJ2-7|TRBD2|NA
CSAKGTSGRAVYEQYF
TGCAGTGCTAAAGGGACTAGCGGGAGGGCCGTTTACGAGCAGTACTTC
>TRBV20-1|TRBJ2-5|NA|many
CSARDLPGVQGRETQYF
TGCAGTGCTAGAGATTTACCGGGCGTACAAGGGAGAGAGACCCAGTACTTC
>TRBV11-2|TRBJ1-4|TRBD1|NA
CASSRERGGRSNEKLFF
TGTGCCAGCAGCAGAGAGCGAGGGGGCCGGTCTAATGAAAAACTGTTTTTT
>TRBV12-3/TRBV12-4|TRBJ1-2|NA|NA
CASRVGQGNGYTF
TGTGCCAGCAGGGTAGGGCAGGGAAATGGCTACACCTTC
>TRBV10-3|TRBJ2-7|NA|few
CAISESFVVGEQYF
TGTGCCATCAGTGAGTCTTTCGTAGTGGGAGAGCAGTACTTC